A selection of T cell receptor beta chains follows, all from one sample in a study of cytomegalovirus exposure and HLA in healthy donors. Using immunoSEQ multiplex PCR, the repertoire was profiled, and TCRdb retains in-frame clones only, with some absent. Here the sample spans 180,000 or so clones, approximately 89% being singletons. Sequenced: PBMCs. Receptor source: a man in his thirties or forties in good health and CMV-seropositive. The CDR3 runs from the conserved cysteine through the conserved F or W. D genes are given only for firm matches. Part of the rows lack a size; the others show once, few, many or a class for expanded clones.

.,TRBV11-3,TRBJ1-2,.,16,CASSLGRQRPNYGYTF,TGTGCCAGCAGCTTAGGGAGGCAGCGCCCTAACTATGGCTACACCTTC
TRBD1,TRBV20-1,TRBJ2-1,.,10,CSASDRVQFF,TGCAGTGCTAGCGACAGGGTGCAGTTCTTC
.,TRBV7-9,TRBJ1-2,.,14,CASSTGVDNYGYTF,TGTGCCAGTTCGACCGGGGTCGATAACTATGGCTACACCTTC
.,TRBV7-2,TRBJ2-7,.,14,CASSLAGGSYEQYF,TGTGCCAGCAGCTTAGCTGGCGGATCCTACGAGCAGTACTTC
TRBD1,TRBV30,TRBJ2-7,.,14,CAWNPPGQGVEQYF,TGTGCCTGGAATCCCCCTGGACAGGGAGTTGAGCAGTACTTC
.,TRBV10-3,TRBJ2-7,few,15,CAIRDDNAVDYEQYF,TGTGCCATCAGGGACGACAACGCGGTAGACTACGAGCAGTACTTC
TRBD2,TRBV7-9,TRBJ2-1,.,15,CASSLVAGRDNEQFF,TGTGCCAGCAGCTTAGTCGCCGGGAGGGACAATGAGCAGTTCTTC
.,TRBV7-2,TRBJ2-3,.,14,CASSGEQIRNTQYF,TGTGCCAGCAGCGGTGAACAGATTCGAAATACGCAGTATTTT
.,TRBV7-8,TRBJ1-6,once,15,CASSSTQGNNSPLHF,TGTGCCAGCAGCTCCACTCAGGGGAATAATTCACCCCTCCACTTT
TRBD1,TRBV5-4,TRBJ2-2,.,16,CASSDRGPANTGELFF,TGTGCCAGCAGCGATAGGGGGCCGGCGAACACCGGGGAGCTGTTTTTT
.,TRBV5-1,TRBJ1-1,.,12,CASGGEGTEAFF,TGCGCCAGCGGTGGGGAAGGAACTGAAGCTTTCTTT
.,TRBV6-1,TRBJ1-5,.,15,CASRTGGGRNQPQHF,TGTGCCAGCAGAACGGGGGGAGGCCGCAATCAGCCCCAGCATTTT
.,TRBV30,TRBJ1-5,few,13,CAWSVGGNQPQHF,TGTGCCTGGAGTGTTGGGGGGAATCAGCCCCAGCATTTT
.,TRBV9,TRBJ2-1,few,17,CASSQQAGPSSYNEQFF,TGTGCCAGCAGCCAACAAGCCGGGCCGAGCTCCTACAATGAGCAGTTCTTC
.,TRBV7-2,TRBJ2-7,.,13,CASKERSGYEQYF,TGTGCCAGCAAAGAACGGAGCGGCTACGAGCAGTACTTC
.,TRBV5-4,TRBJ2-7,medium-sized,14,CASSTDRDSYEQYF,TGTGCCAGCAGCACGGACAGAGACTCCTACGAGCAGTACTTC
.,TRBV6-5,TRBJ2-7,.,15,CASSYSRQGAYEQYF,TGTGCCAGCAGTTACTCGAGGCAGGGTGCCTACGAGCAGTACTTC
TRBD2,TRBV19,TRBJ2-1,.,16,CASSGLAVSSYNEQFF,TGTGCCAGTAGCGGACTAGCGGTCAGCTCCTACAATGAGCAGTTCTTC
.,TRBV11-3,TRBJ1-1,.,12,CASSLYGAEAFF,TGTGCCAGCAGCTTATACGGGGCTGAAGCTTTCTTT
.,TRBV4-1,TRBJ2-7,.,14,CASSPRTDPYEQYF,TGCGCCAGCAGCCCCCGGACAGACCCCTACGAGCAGTACTTC
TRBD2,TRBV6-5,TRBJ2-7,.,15,CASISLGSGSYEQYF,TGTGCCAGCATCTCCCTGGGGAGCGGGAGCTACGAGCAGTACTTC
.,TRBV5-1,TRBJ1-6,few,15,CASSRIPQTDSPLHF,TGCGCCAGCAGCCGGATTCCCCAGACGGATTCACCCCTCCACTTT
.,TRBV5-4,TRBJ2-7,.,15,CASSILSRQSYEQYF,TGTGCCAGCAGCATCCTTTCTAGGCAAAGCTACGAGCAGTACTTC
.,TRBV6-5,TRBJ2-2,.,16,CASSYSNPGFPGELFF,TGTGCCAGCAGTTACTCGAATCCCGGTTTCCCCGGGGAGCTGTTTTTT
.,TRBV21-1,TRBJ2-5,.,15,CASSTLDIRPGTQYF,TGTGCCAGCAGCACCCTCGACATACGTCCAGGGACCCAGTACTTC
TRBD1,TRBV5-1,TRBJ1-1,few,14,CASSSDRSNTEAFF,TGCGCCAGCAGCTCGGACAGGTCGAACACTGAAGCTTTCTTT
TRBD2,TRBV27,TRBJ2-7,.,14,CASSITSGSYEQYF,TGTGCCAGCAGTATCACTAGCGGGAGCTACGAGCAGTACTTC
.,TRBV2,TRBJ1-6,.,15,CASSERGAYNSPLHF,TGTGCCAGCAGTGAACGGGGCGCCTATAATTCACCCCTCCACTTT
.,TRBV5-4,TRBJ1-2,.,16,CASSLMGRVGNYGYTF,TGTGCCAGCAGCTTGATGGGCAGGGTGGGAAACTATGGCTACACCTTC
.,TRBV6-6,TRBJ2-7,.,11,CAIARGHEQYF,TGTGCCATCGCCAGGGGACACGAGCAGTACTTC
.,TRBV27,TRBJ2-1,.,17,CASINFRGTSAYNEQFF,TGTGCCAGCATAAATTTTCGGGGGACCAGCGCTTACAATGAGCAGTTCTTC
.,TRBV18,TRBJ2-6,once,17,CASSPLGRLSGANVLTF,TGTGCCAGCTCACCATTGGGACGCCTCTCTGGGGCCAACGTCCTGACTTTC
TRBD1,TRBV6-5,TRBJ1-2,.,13,CASSADRVAGYTF,TGTGCCAGCAGCGCGGACAGGGTGGCGGGCTACACCTTC
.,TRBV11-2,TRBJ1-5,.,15,CASSLQDSRNQPQHF,TGTGCCAGCAGCCTTCAGGACAGTCGCAATCAGCCCCAGCATTTT
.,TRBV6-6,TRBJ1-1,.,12,CASRGDGPEAFF,TGTGCCAGCAGAGGGGACGGGCCTGAAGCTTTCTTT
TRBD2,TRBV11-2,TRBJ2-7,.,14,CASSFSGGTYEQYF,TGTGCCAGCAGCTTTAGCGGGGGGACCTACGAGCAGTACTTC
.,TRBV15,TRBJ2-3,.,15,CATSGARSGADTQYF,TGTGCCACCAGCGGGGCCCGATCTGGGGCAGATACGCAGTATTTT
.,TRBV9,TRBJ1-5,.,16,CASSVGQGFGDQPQHF,TGTGCCAGCAGCGTAGGGCAGGGGTTTGGCGATCAGCCCCAGCATTTT
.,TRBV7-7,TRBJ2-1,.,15,CASSLMAGRVNEQFF,TGTGCCAGCAGCTTAATGGCGGGGCGGGTGAATGAGCAGTTCTTC
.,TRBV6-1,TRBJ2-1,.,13,CASLGQANNEQFF,TGTGCCAGCTTAGGGCAGGCCAACAATGAGCAGTTCTTC
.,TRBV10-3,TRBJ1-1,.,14,CAISESGRGTEAFF,TGTGCCATCAGTGAGTCGGGCAGAGGCACTGAAGCTTTCTTT
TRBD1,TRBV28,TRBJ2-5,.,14,CASTPSQGRETQYF,TGTGCCAGCACCCCCTCACAGGGGCGAGAGACCCAGTACTTC
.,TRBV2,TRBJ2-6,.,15,CASSVYGSGANVLTF,TGTGCCAGCAGTGTGTACGGGTCTGGGGCCAACGTCCTGACTTTC
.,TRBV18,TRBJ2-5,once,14,CASSKRGDDSLQYF,TGTGCCAGCTCTAAGAGGGGGGACGACTCTCTCCAGTACTTC
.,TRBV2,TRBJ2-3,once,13,CASSGDSTDTQYF,TGTGCCAGCAGTGGGGACAGCACAGATACGCAGTATTTT
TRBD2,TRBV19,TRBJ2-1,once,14,CASSLAGGYNEQFF,TGTGCCAGTAGTTTAGCGGGGGGTTACAATGAGCAGTTCTTC
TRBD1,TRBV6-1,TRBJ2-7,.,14,CASSARTGTYEQYF,TGTGCCAGCAGCGCTCGGACAGGGACCTACGAGCAGTACTTC
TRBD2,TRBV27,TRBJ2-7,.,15,CASSSPGLAGYEQYF,TGTGCCAGCAGTTCCCCGGGACTAGCGGGCTACGAGCAGTACTTC
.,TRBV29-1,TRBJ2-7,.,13,CSVETPGRWEQYF,TGCAGCGTTGAAACTCCGGGGAGATGGGAGCAGTACTTC
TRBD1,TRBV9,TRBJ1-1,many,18,CASSSKGITGTGNTEAFF,TGTGCCAGCAGCTCAAAAGGGATAACAGGGACAGGAAACACTGAAGCTTTCTTT
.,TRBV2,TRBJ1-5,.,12,CASKTGVQPQHF,TGTGCCAGCAAAACGGGGGTCCAGCCCCAGCATTTT
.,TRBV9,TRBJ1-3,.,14,CASSAGDSGNTIYF,TGTGCCAGCAGCGCGGGTGACTCTGGAAACACCATATATTTT
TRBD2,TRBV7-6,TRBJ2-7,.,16,CASSKEGGGSSYEQYF,TGTGCCAGCAGCAAAGAGGGTGGCGGGAGTTCGTACGAGCAGTACTTC
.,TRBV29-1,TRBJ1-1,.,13,CSVTAGFNTEAFF,TGCAGCGTCACTGCCGGGTTTAACACTGAAGCTTTCTTT
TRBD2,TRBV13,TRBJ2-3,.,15,CASSSMGLATDTQYF,TGTGCCAGCAGCTCGATGGGACTAGCAACAGATACGCAGTATTTT